This is a list of T cell receptor beta chains from one sample in a study of CD8 T cells in ankylosing spondylitis. MiXCR, run by TCRdb on the 5' RACE reads, gives a single entry per CDR3 protein. The top ten clones hold around 0.51% of a sample with about 800,000 distinct CDR3 sequences, 12% of them seen once. Sample: blood, either unsorted or a sorted T cell fraction (not recorded which). The source is a male donor with ankylosing spondylitis. The conserved cysteine and the conserved F or W are not part of the CDR3 here.

CDR3: ASSLGRHNEQF
V: TRBV5-1
J: TRBJ2-1

CDR3: ASSLGTEPNYGYT
V: TRBV5-1
J: TRBJ1-2

CDR3: ASSELGGYKQETQY
V: TRBV25-1
J: TRBJ2-5

CDR3: AIKPLITEAF
V: TRBV28
J: TRBJ1-1

CDR3: ASQSDGNNEQF
V: TRBV5-1
J: TRBJ2-1

CDR3: ASSPEGRSYEQY
V: TRBV18
J: TRBJ2-7

CDR3: ASSPQDSNQPQH
V: TRBV7-2
J: TRBJ1-5

CDR3: ASSLQSGYNEQF
V: TRBV5-1
J: TRBJ2-1

CDR3: ASAGGYGYT
V: TRBV2
J: TRBJ1-2

CDR3: TSKHRRNTEAF
V: TRBV10-1
J: TRBJ1-1

CDR3: SAKLAGGLVNEQS
V: TRBV20-1
J: TRBJ2-1

CDR3: ASSFGGLGNTIY
V: TRBV5-1
J: TRBJ1-3

CDR3: ASSSQTPSGGRDTQY
V: TRBV11-1
J: TRBJ2-3

CDR3: SARRDPPYNEQF
V: TRBV20-1
J: TRBJ2-1

CDR3: ASSFSRQGRTYGYT
V: TRBV28
J: TRBJ1-2

CDR3: SAPATGDNSPLH
V: TRBV20-1
J: TRBJ1-6

CDR3: AISGNTGELF
V: TRBV10-3
J: TRBJ2-2